This TCR beta chain was sequenced in a study of shared clonotypes between healthy human individuals. Across the study: There were three CD4 naive, three CD4 memory, two CD8 naive and one CD8 memory plates per donor.

It was across several immunoSEQ plates that each subset's genomic DNA was evenly split. Using immunoSEQ multiplex PCR, the repertoire was profiled, and TCRdb retains in-frame clones only, with some absent. The sample yields more than 1,200,000 clones, roughly 98.5% seen once. V was clipped by 5 bases and J by 3 bases, with 13 bases between them. CDR1 SGHVS and CDR2 FQNEAQ come from the germline V gene. The CDR3 totals 14 residues. Healthy HIV-negative adults without recent acute infections or vaccinations served as donors. All donors were Caucasian adults living in Nashville, Tennessee. This clonotype originated in a man aged 30 to 39 in good health. The rearrangement uses TRBV7-8 and TRBJ1-1; D is unclear. Sample: naive CD4+ T cells sorted from blood. Sample subset: CD45RA+ positively selected. The CDR3 region is CASSGPGRDTEAFF. The CDR3 DNA reads TGTGCCAGCAGCGGGCCAGGCCGGGACACTGAAGCTTTCTTT.